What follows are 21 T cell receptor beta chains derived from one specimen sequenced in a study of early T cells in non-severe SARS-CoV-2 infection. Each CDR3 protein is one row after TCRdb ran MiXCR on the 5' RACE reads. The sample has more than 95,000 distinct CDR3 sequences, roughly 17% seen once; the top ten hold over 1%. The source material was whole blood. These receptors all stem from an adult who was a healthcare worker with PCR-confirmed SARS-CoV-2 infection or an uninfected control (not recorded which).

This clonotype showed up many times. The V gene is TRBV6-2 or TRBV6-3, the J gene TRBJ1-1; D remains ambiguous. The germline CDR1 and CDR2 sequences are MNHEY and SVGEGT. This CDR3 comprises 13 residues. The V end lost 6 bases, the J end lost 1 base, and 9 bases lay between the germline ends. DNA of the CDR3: TGTGCCAGCAGGCCGTACAGGAACACTGAAGCTTTCTTT. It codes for CASRPYRNTEAFF.

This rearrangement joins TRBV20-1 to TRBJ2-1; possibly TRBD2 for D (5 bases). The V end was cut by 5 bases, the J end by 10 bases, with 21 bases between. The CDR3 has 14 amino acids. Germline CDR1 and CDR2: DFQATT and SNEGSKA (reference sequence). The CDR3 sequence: CSAPRASIPYEQFF. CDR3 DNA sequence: TGCAGTGCTCCGCGGGCCTCTATTCCTTACGAGCAGTTCTTC.

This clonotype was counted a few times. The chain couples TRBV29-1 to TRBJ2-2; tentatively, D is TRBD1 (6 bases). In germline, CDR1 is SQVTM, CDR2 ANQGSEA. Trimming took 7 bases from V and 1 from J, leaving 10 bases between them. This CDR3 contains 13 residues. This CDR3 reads CSALGQNTGELFF. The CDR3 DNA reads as TGCAGCGCATTGGGACAGAACACCGGGGAGCTGTTTTTT.

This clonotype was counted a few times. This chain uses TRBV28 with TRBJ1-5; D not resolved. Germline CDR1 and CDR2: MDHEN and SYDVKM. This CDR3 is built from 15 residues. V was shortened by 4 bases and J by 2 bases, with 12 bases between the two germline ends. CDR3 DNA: TGTGCCAGCAGTTCCCCAGAGCCCGGCAATCAGCCCCAGCATTTT. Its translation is CASSSPEPGNQPQHF.

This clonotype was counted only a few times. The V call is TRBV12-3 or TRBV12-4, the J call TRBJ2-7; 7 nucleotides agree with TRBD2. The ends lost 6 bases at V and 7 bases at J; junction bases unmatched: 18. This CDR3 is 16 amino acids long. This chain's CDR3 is CASSLVNMGLGGEQYF. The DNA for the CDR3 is TGTGCCAGCAGCCTCGTGAATATGGGGCTGGGGGGGGAGCAGTACTTC.

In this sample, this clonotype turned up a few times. CDR3 in DNA: TGCAGTGCTGACAGGGTCGGGGCCAACGTCCTGACTTTC. This translates into CSADRVGANVLTF. The J gene is TRBJ2-6, the V gene TRBV20-1; 7 bases are a match to TRBD1. The CDR3 sequence is 13 residues long. Germline V lookup: CDR1 DFQATT, CDR2 SNEGSKA (reference sequence). With V trimmed by 5 bases and J by 4 bases, 2 bases remained unmatched.

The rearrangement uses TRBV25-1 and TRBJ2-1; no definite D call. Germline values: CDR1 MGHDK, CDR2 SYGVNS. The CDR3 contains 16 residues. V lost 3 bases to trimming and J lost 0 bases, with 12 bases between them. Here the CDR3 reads CASSDTTTSSYNEQFF. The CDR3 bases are TGTGCCAGCAGTGATACTACGACCAGCTCCTACAATGAGCAGTTCTTC.

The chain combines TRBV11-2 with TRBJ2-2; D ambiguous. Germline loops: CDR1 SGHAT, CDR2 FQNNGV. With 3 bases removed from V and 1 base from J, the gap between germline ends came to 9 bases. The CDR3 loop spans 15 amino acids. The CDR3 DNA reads TGTGCCAGCAGCTTCGACGGTCTGAACACCGGGGAGCTGTTTTTT. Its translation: CASSFDGLNTGELFF.

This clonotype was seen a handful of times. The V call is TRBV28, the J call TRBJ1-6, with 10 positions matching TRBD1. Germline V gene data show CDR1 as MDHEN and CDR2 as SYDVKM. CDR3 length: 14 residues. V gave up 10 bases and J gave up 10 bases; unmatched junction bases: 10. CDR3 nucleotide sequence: TGTGCCACCTCCACCGGGACAGGGGTGTCACCCCTCCACTTT. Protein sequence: CATSTGTGVSPLHF.

The CDR3 here is CSAPAGTGELFF. Written as DNA, the CDR3 is TGCAGTGCTCCGGCGGGAACCGGGGAGCTGTTTTTT. V gene TRBV20-1 combines with J gene TRBJ2-2; D might be TRBD2 (6 bases). Germline V CDR1 and CDR2: DFQATT, SNEGSKA (reference sequence). V was trimmed by 5 bases and J by 5 bases, leaving 9 bases between them. This CDR3 is built from 12 residues.

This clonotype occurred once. The chain's CDR3 is CASSLGHRDTGELFF. CDR3 in DNA: TGCGCCAGCAGCTTGGGCCATAGGGACACCGGGGAGCTGTTTTTT. The V call is TRBV5-1, the J call TRBJ2-2; D is uncertain. The length of the CDR3 is 15 residues. Germline V gives CDR1 SGHRS, CDR2 YFSETQ. V shed 0 bases and J shed 3 bases, with 9 bases lying between them.

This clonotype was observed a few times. CDR3 DNA sequence: TGTGCCAGCAGTGGGCGCGGGACTCTAGAAGGGGAGCTGTTTTTT. Translated, it gives CASSGRGTLEGELFF. This sequence joins TRBV12-3 or TRBV12-4 and TRBJ2-2, with D possibly being TRBD2 (6 bases). CDR3 length: 15 residues. The germline V and J ends were trimmed by 5 bases and 8 bases, with 18 bases remaining between them.

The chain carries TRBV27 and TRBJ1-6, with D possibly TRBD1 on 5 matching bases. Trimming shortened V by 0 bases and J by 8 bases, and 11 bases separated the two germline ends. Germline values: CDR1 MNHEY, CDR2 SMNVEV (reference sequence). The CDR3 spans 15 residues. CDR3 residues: CASSLSVGDYSPLHF. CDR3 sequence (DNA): TGTGCCAGCAGTTTATCCGTAGGGGATTATTCACCCCTCCACTTT.

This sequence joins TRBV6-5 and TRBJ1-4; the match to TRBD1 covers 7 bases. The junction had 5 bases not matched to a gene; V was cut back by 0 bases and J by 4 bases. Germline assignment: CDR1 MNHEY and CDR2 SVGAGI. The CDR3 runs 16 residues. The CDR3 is CASSYSQGGDNEKLFF. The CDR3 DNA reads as TGTGCCAGCAGTTACTCTCAGGGGGGGGATAATGAAAAACTGTTTTTT.

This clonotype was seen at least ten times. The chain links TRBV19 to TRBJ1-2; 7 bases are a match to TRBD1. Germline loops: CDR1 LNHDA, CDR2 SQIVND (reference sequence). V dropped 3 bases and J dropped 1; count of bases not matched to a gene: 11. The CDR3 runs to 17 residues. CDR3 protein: CASSILGQVPINYGYTF. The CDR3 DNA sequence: TGTGCCAGTAGTATCCTCGGACAGGTCCCTATTAACTATGGCTACACCTTC.

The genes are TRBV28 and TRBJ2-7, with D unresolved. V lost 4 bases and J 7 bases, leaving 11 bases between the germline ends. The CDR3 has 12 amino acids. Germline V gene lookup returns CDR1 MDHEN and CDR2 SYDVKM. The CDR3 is CASSSRIAEQYF. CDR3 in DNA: TGTGCCAGCAGTTCCCGGATAGCAGAGCAGTACTTC.

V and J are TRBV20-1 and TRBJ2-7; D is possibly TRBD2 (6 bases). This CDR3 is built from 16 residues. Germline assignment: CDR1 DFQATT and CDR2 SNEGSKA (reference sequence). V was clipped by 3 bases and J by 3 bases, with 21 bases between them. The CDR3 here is CSARGNRDLAFYEQYF. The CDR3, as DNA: TGCAGTGCTAGGGGAAACCGGGACTTAGCTTTCTACGAGCAGTACTTC.

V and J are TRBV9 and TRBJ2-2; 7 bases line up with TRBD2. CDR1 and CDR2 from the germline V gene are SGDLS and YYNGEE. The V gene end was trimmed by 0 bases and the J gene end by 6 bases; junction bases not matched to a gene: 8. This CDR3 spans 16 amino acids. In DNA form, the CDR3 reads TGTGCCAGCAGCGTAGGACCGGCGGGAGTATCCGGGGAGCTGTTTTTT. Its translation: CASSVGPAGVSGELFF.

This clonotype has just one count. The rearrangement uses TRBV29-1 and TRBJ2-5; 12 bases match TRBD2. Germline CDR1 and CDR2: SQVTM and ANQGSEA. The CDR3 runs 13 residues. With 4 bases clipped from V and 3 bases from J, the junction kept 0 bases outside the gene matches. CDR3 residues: CSVGLAGEETQYF. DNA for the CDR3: TGCAGCGTTGGACTAGCGGGAGAAGAGACCCAGTACTTC.

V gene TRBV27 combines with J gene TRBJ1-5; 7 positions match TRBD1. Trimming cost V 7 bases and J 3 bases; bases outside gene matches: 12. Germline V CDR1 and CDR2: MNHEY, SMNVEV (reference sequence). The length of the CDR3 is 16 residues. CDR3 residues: CASTPGAGGPNQPQHF. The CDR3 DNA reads TGTGCCAGCACCCCGGGGGCAGGGGGTCCCAATCAGCCCCAGCATTTT.

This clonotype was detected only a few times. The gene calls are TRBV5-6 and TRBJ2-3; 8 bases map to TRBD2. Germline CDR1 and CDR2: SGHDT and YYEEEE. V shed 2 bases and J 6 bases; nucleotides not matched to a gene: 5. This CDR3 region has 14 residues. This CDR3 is CASSFRTSSDTQYF. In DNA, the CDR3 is TGTGCCAGCAGCTTTAGGACTAGCTCGGATACGCAGTATTTT.